The source of this T cell receptor beta chain is a study of shared clonotypes between healthy human individuals. The CDR3 contains 12 residues. The ends lost 6 bases at V and 5 bases at J; junction bases unmatched: 0. Germline lookup yields CDR1 ENHRY and CDR2 SYGVKD. The assay used deep level. Several immunoSEQ 96-well plates shared each subset's DNA, each plate a replicate. Repertoires were generated with immunoSEQ multiplex PCR, while TCRdb's copy carries only in-frame clones and drops some. The table records some 2.3 million clones, more than 80% of them present only once. The gene calls are TRBV10-3 and TRBJ2-1; 8 bases align to TRBD1. Sequenced sample: naive CD4+ T cells from PBMCs. Subset specified: CD45RA+ positively selected. This TCR was sampled from a man between 18 and 29 years old in good health. Some clones in this sample may be carry-over from other donors' samples. This CDR3 reads CAIRDRDNEQFF. The CDR3 nucleotides are TGTGCCATCAGGGACAGGGACAATGAGCAGTTCTTC.